This T cell receptor (beta chain) emerged from a study of control samples from healthy donors and cancer patients. The CDR3 is 16 amino acids. The repertoire was sequenced with immunoSEQ multiplex PCR; TCRdb's copy has only in-frame clones and lacks some. This sample has 75,000 to 100,000 clones, with roughly 89% found just once. This chain connects TRBV21-1 to TRBJ2-1. TRBV21-1 is deemed a pseudogene. This TCR was sampled from a man aged 45-65 years in good health. The sample comprised blood. The chain's CDR3 is CASSKEVGPYGNEQFF. The CDR3 coding sequence is TGTGCCAGCAGCAAAGAGGTGGGACCCTATGGCAATGAGCAGTTCTTC.